The 18 T cell receptor beta chains below all came from one sample that was sequenced in a study of shared clonotypes between healthy human individuals. Here immunoSEQ multiplex PCR was the method, and the copy in TCRdb shows in-frame clones only, minus some. The data hold nearly 2 million clones, with about 95% observed a single time. CD45RO-negative CD8 cells positively selected for CCR7 made up the naive population, which excluded terminally differentiated effector memory CD45RA+ cells. Source material: naive CD8+ T cells sorted from blood. The source of these receptors is a man aged 18 to 30 in good health.

This rearrangement joins TRBV5-1 to TRBJ2-7; D assignment may be TRBD1 or TRBD2 (5 bases each). With 5 bases removed from V and 0 bases from J, the gap between germline ends came to 18 bases. The CDR3 sequence is 16 residues long. Germline-derived CDR1 and CDR2 are SGHRS and YFSETQ. CDR3 DNA: TGCGCCAGCAGTCACCCTTATGGGACGGCCTCCTACGAGCAGTACTTC. Protein product: CASSHPYGTASYEQYF.

In nucleotides, the CDR3 is TGTGCCAGCAGCATCGCAGGGAAGGACGAGCAGTACTTC. It specifies CASSIAGKDEQYF. The chain uses TRBV9 and TRBJ2-7; a possible D gene is TRBD1 (5 bases). V lost 4 bases to trimming and J lost 5 bases, with 13 bases between them. From germline, CDR1 is SGDLS and CDR2 YYNGEE. CDR3 length: 13 residues.

This chain uses TRBV2 with TRBJ2-5; tentative D call: TRBD1 (6 bases). The germline V gene has CDR1 SNHLY and CDR2 FYNNEI. The germline V and J ends were trimmed by 3 bases and 5 bases, with 22 bases remaining between them. This CDR3 region has 17 residues. The CDR3 DNA is TGTGCCAGCAGTGACCCGATGGACGGAATAACAGGGGAGACCCAGTACTTC. Amino acids: CASSDPMDGITGETQYF. Combining the CDR3 with reference TRBV2 and TRBJ2-5 gives the whole variable domain EPEVTQTPSHQVTQMGQEVILRCVPISNHLYFYWYRQILGQKVEFLVSFYNNEISEKSEIFDDQFSVERPDGSNFTLKIRSTKLEDSAMYFCASSDPMDGITGETQYFGPGTRLLVL.

The chain employs TRBV28 and TRBJ2-1; possibly TRBD1 or TRBD2 for D (5 bases each). Looked up from germline, CDR1 is MDHEN and CDR2 is SYDVKM. The CDR3 totals 12 residues. The V and J ends lost 2 bases and 8 bases respectively, with 7 bases between them. The CDR3 nucleotides are TGTGCCAGCAGTTTAGGGACCTATGAGCAGTTCTTC. This codes for CASSLGTYEQFF. Variable domain in full (rest from reference TRBV28 and TRBJ2-1): DVKVTQSSRYLVKRTGEKVFLECVQDMDHENMFWYRQDPGLGLRLIYFSYDVKMKEKGDIPEGYSVSREKKERFSLILESASTNQTSMYLCASSLGTYEQFFGPGTRLTVL.

Turning to this clone: The sample has other DNA sequences that encode this CDR3 too. The rearrangement uses TRBV7-9 and TRBJ2-5; D might be TRBD1 (5 bases). Germline V gene sequence: CDR1 SEHNR, CDR2 FQNEAQ (reference sequence). This CDR3 has 14 amino acids. Trimming cost V 2 bases and J 4 bases, with 11 bases left between them. The CDR3 DNA reads as TGTGCCAGCAGCTTATCTGGGGCAGCAGAGACCCAGTACTTC. Its translation: CASSLSGAAETQYF.

The CDR3 loop is CASVPSGKTDTQYF. The CDR3 DNA follows: TGTGCCAGCGTCCCTAGCGGGAAAACAGATACGCAGTATTTT. The chain uses TRBV27 and TRBJ2-3; 9 bases line up with TRBD2. J gave up 3 bases and V 8 bases, and 6 bases lay outside the gene matches. Germline V lookup: CDR1 MNHEY, CDR2 SMNVEV (reference sequence). CDR3 size: 14 residues.

The chain has TRBV19 and TRBJ2-7, with a possible D match to TRBD1 (5 bases). Between the trimmed V and J ends, which lost 4 bases and 4 bases, there was a span of 11 bases. Germline assignment: CDR1 LNHDA and CDR2 SQIVND (reference sequence). This CDR3 spans 13 amino acids. The CDR3: CASSTRQGYEQYF. In DNA, the CDR3 is TGTGCCAGTAGTACTCGTCAGGGTTACGAGCAGTACTTC.

The chain employs TRBV9 and TRBJ2-7; TRBD2 might be the D (6 bases). Trimming removed 0 bases from V and 7 bases from J, with 14 bases in between. The V gene's germline CDR1 is SGDLS and CDR2 YYNGEE. This CDR3 contains 14 residues. The CDR3 nucleotides read TGTGCCAGCAGCGTAGGCGGCGGGATGGGGGAGCAGTACTTC. Encoded protein: CASSVGGGMGEQYF.

The sample holds a few counts of this clone. Other DNA sequences in this specimen translate into the identical CDR3. J is TRBJ1-2 and V is TRBV4-3; D gene unclear. This CDR3 is 13 amino acids long. V dropped 0 bases and J dropped 8 bases, with 10 bases sitting between them. Germline V gene lookup returns CDR1 LGHNA and CDR2 YSLEER. The CDR3 nucleotides are TGCGCCAGCAGCCAAGACCGTGGGTACGGCTACACCTTC. Translating gives CASSQDRGYGYTF.

The chain uses TRBV5-6 and TRBJ2-7; D uncertain. In germline, CDR1 is SGHDT, CDR2 YYEEEE. V was pared by 3 bases and J by 2 bases, with 9 bases between. This CDR3 spans 13 amino acids. For the CDR3, the DNA is TGTGCCAGCAGCTACACAGAGACCTACGAGCAGTACTTC. Translating gives CASSYTETYEQYF.

The sample holds one count of this clone. The chain is built from TRBV5-4 and TRBJ2-7; tentatively, D is TRBD1 (5 bases). Germline V CDR1 and CDR2: SGHNT, YYREEE (reference sequence). The CDR3 runs to 13 residues. V was cut by 0 bases and J by 5 bases, with 9 bases left in between. DNA for the CDR3: TGTGCCAGCAGCTTGGCAGGGTCGGACGAGCAGTACTTC. Protein product: CASSLAGSDEQYF.

The chain has TRBV28 and TRBJ2-1, with 8 nucleotides matching TRBD2. The CDR3 length is 15 residues. The germline V gene has CDR1 MDHEN and CDR2 SYDVKM. Trimming took 2 bases from V and 4 from J; bases not matched to a gene: 4. The CDR3 is CASSLGASGYNEQFF. As DNA, the CDR3 is TGTGCCAGCAGTTTAGGGGCTAGCGGGTACAATGAGCAGTTCTTC.

This clone was recorded once. The genes are TRBV19 and TRBJ1-1; 7 bases are a match to TRBD1. The CDR3 contains 12 residues. CDR1 and CDR2 from the germline V gene are LNHDA and SQIVND (reference sequence). V dropped 7 bases and J dropped 5; count of bases not matched to a gene: 4. CDR3 nucleotides: TGTGCCAGTAACCACAGGGGAACTGAAGCTTTCTTT. Its protein product is CASNHRGTEAFF.

This chain's CDR3 is CASSVMNTGELFF. The CDR3 nucleotides read TGTGCCAGCAGCGTTATGAACACCGGGGAGCTGTTTTTT. The V call is TRBV9, the J call TRBJ2-2, with D hard to call. This CDR3 region has 13 residues. V was shortened by 2 bases and J by 1 base, with 3 bases between the two germline ends. Germline V gene lookup returns CDR1 SGDLS and CDR2 YYNGEE.

A remark on this clone: This sample also contains other DNA sequences that code for the same CDR3. The CDR3 DNA is TGTGCCAGCAGCCCGGGACAGGTTAACACTGAAGCTTTCTTT. Translated, it gives CASSPGQVNTEAFF. The J gene is TRBJ1-1, the V gene TRBV27; TRBD1 matches 8 bases. CDR1 is MNHEY, CDR2 SMNVEV, per germline (reference sequence). The CDR3 has 14 residues. J gave up 2 bases and V 6 bases, and 5 bases lay outside the gene matches.

V is TRBV6-1 and J is TRBJ2-4; D remains ambiguous. The germline V gene encodes CDR1 MNHNS and CDR2 SASEGT. The V and J ends lost 0 bases and 9 bases respectively, with 27 bases between them. The CDR3 extends over 19 amino acids. CDR3 loop: CASSEARFVEIPRPTIQYF. In nucleotides, the CDR3 is TGTGCCAGCAGTGAAGCGCGTTTTGTGGAAATCCCCAGGCCTACCATTCAGTACTTC.

This rearrangement joins TRBV9 to TRBJ1-1; D is unclear. This CDR3 region has 13 residues. CDR1 is SGDLS and CDR2 is YYNGEE in the germline V gene. V lost 3 bases, J lost 1 base, and 7 bases lay in between. CDR3 residues: CASSDGWNTEAFF. The CDR3 DNA reads as TGTGCCAGCAGCGACGGCTGGAACACTGAAGCTTTCTTT.

The chain joins TRBV5-6 to TRBJ2-7, with 8 bases lining up with TRBD1. The CDR3 spans 15 residues. In germline, CDR1 is SGHDT, CDR2 YYEEEE. V shed 6 bases, J shed 3 bases, and the junction held 11 bases outside the gene matches. Here the CDR3 DNA reads TGTGCCAGCAACCCACAGGGGGGTCCGATCTACGAGCAGTACTTC. Protein product: CASNPQGGPIYEQYF. Full variable domain (outside the CDR3, taken from reference TRBV5-6 and TRBJ2-7): DAGVTQSPTHLIKTRGQQVTLRCSPKSGHDTVSWYQQALGQGPQFIFQYYEEEERQRGNFPDRFSGHQFPNYSSELNVNALLLGDSALYLCASNPQGGPIYEQYFGPGTRLTVT.